The sequence of this T cell receptor (beta chain) was determined in a study of T-cell memory formation after mild COVID-19. The study, taken as a whole, reports: CD8+ contracting clones occupied EMRA, while CD4+ ones occupied mainly CM and EM. Later expanders leaned CD4+, whereas day 15 to 85 contracting clones were balanced CD4/CD8.

Germline loops: CDR1 DFQATT, CDR2 SNEGSKA (reference sequence). This CDR3 is 10 amino acids long. Trimming shortened V by 1 base and J by 5 bases, and 1 base separated the two germline ends. Comment on this clonotype: Antigen specificity is unknown.

Constant-segment-primed 5'RACE gave TCR alpha and TCR beta cDNA libraries with sample barcodes and UMIs. TCRdb passed the 5' RACE reads through MiXCR, listing each CDR3 protein once. The sample records 130,000 to 150,000 distinct CDR3 sequences, less than 20% being singletons. Sequencing used PBMCs or a T cell subset sorted from them (not recorded which). This chain connects TRBV20-1 to TRBJ2-3, with D unresolved. The sequence was collected from an adult woman who had mild COVID-19 (a few samples of this study predate the infection). Cell type and time point are not known. The CDR3 DNA sequence: TGCAGTGCTAGAGGAGATACGCAGTATTTT. Translated, it gives CSARGDTQYF.